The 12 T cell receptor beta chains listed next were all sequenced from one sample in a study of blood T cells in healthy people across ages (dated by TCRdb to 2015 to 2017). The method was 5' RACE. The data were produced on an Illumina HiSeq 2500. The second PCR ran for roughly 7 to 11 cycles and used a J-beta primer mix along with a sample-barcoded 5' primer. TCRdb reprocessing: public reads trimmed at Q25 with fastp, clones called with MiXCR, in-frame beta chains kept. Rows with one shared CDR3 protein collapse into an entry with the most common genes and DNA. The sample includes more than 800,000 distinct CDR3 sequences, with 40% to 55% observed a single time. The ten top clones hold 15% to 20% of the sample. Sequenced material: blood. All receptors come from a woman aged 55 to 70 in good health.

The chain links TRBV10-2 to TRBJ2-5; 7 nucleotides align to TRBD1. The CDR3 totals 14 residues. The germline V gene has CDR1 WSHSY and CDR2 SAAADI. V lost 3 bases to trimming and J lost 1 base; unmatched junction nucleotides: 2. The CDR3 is CASSDGQVQETQYF. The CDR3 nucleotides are TGCGCCAGCAGTGATGGACAGGTCCAAGAGACCCAGTACTTC.

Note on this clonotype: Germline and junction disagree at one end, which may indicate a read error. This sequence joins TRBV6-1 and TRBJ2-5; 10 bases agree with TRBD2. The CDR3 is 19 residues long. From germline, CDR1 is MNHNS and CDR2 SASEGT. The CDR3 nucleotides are TGTGCCAGCAGCCTCGTGAGAACGATAGCGGGAGGCCCTCAAGGGACCCAGTACTTC. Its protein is CASSLVRTIAGGPQGTQYF.

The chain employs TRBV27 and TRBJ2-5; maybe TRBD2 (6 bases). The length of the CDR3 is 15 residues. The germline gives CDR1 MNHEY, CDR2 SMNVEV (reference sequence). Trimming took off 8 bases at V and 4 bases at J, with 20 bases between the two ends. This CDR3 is CASLWRGGVGETQYF. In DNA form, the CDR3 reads TGTGCCAGCCTTTGGAGGGGTGGGGTAGGAGAGACCCAGTACTTC.

CDR3 coding DNA: TGTGCCACCAGGGGATCCCGGGGTCGGGGAGCCAAAAACATTCAGTACTTC. The encoded protein is CATRGSRGRGAKNIQYF. This rearrangement joins TRBV24-1 to TRBJ2-4, with D tentatively TRBD2 (5 bases). The ends were cut back, 7 bases at V and 0 bases at J, with 18 bases in the middle. The CDR3 extends over 17 amino acids. Germline assignment: CDR1 KGHDR and CDR2 SFDVKD.

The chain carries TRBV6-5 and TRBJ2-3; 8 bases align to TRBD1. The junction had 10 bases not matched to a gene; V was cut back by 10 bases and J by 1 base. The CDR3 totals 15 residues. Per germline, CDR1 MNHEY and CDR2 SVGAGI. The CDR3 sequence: CATAINRGGTDTQYF. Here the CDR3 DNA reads TGTGCCACCGCTATTAACAGGGGGGGCACAGATACGCAGTATTTT.

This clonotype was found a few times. CDR3 residues: CSVGLAGALGEQFF. CDR3 DNA: TGCAGCGTTGGGCTAGCGGGAGCACTAGGGGAGCAGTTCTTC. This rearrangement joins TRBV29-1 to TRBJ2-1; TRBD2 matches 10 bases. CDR1 and CDR2 from the germline V gene are SQVTM and ANQGSEA. The CDR3 loop spans 14 amino acids. Germline trimming cut 4 bases from V and 10 bases from J; bases unmatched to any gene: 10.

The CDR3, as DNA: TGTGCCAGCAGTGAGTTTCGGGGAGGGACAGAGACCCAGTACTTC. It specifies CASSEFRGGTETQYF. The V call is TRBV25-1, the J call TRBJ2-5, with 7 positions matching TRBD2. CDR1 and CDR2 (germline): MGHDK, SYGVNS. The CDR3 totals 15 residues. J was trimmed by 4 bases and V by 3 bases; bases with no gene match: 8.

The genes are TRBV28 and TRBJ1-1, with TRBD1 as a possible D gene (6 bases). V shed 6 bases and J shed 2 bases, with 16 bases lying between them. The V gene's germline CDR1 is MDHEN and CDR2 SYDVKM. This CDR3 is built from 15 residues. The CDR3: CASSPNGRGNTEAFF. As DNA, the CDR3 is TGTGCCAGCAGCCCCAATGGCAGGGGAAACACTGAAGCTTTCTTT.

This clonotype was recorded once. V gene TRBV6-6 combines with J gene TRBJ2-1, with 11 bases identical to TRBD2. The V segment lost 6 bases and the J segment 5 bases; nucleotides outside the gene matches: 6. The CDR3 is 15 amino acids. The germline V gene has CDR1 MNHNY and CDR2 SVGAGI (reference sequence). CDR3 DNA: TGTGCCAGCAGGTCGACTAGCGGGACCAACAATGAGCAGTTCTTC. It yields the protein CASRSTSGTNNEQFF.

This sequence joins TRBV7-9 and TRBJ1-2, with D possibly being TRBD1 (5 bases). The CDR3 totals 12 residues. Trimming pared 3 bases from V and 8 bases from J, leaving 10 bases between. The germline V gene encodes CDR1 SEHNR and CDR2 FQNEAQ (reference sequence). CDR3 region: CASSLGVMGYTF. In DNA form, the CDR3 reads TGTGCCAGCAGCTTGGGGGTAATGGGCTACACCTTC.

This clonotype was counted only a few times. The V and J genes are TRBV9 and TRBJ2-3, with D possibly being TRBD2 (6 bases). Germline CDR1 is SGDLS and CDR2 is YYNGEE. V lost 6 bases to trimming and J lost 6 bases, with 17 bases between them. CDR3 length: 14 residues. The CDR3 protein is CASTSGDSSDTQYF. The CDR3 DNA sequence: TGTGCCAGCACTTCGGGAGATAGTAGTGATACGCAGTATTTT.

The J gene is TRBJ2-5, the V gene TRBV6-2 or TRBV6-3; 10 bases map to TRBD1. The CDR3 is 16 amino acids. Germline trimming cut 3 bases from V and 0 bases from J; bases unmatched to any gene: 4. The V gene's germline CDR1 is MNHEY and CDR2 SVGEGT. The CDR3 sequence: CASSYRDRGHQETQYF. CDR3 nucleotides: TGTGCCAGCAGTTATAGGGACAGGGGACACCAAGAGACCCAGTACTTC.